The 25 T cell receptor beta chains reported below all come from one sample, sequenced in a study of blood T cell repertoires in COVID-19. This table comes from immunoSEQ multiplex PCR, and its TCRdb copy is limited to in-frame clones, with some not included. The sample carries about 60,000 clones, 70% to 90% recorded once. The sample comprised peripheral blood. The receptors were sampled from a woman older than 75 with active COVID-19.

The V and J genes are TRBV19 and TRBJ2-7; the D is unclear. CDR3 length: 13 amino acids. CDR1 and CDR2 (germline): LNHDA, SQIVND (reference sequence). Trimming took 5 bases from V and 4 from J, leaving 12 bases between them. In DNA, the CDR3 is TGTGCCAGTAGTGTGCGACGAGGATACGAGCAGTACTTC. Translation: CASSVRRGYEQYF.

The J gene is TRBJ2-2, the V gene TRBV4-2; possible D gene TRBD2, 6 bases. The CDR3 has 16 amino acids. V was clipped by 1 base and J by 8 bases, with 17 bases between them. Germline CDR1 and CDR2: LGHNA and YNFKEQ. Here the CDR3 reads CASSQGIMMGRGELFF. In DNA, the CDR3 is TGTGCCAGCAGCCAAGGAATAATGATGGGGAGGGGGGAGCTGTTTTTT.

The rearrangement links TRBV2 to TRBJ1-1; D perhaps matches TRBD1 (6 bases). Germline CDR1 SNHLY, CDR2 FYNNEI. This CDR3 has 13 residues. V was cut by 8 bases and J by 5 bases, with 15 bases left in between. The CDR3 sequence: CASHWSGETEAFF. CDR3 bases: TGTGCCAGCCACTGGTCAGGGGAAACTGAAGCTTTCTTT.

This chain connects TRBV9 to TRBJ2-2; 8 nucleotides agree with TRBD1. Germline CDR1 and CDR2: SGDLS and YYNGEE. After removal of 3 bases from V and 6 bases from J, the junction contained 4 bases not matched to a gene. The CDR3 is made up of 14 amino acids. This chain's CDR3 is CASSARTGSGELFF. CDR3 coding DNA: TGTGCCAGCAGCGCGCGGACAGGGTCCGGGGAGCTGTTTTTT. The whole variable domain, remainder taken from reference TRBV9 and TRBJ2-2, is DSGVTQTPKHLITATGQRVTLRCSPRSGDLSVYWYQQSLDQGLQFLIQYYNGEERAKGNILERFSAQQFPDLHSELNLSSLELGDSALYFCASSARTGSGELFFGEGSRLTVL.

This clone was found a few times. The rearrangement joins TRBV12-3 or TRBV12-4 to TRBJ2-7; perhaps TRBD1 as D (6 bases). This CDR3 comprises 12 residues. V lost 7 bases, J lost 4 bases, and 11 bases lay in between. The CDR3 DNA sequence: TGTGCCAGCACCACAACAGGGTACGAGCAGTACTTC. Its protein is CASTTTGYEQYF.

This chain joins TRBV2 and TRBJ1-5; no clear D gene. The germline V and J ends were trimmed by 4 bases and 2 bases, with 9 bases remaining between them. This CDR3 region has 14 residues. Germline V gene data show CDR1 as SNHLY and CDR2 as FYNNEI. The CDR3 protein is CASSAVERNQPQHF. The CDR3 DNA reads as TGTGCCAGCAGTGCTGTGGAGCGCAATCAGCCCCAGCATTTT.

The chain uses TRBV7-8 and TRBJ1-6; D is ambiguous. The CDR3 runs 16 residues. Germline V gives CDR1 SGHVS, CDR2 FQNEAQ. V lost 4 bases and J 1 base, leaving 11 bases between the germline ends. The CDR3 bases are TGTGCCAGCAGCTCTGGACTCTTATCCTATAATTCACCCCTCCACTTT. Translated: CASSSGLLSYNSPLHF.

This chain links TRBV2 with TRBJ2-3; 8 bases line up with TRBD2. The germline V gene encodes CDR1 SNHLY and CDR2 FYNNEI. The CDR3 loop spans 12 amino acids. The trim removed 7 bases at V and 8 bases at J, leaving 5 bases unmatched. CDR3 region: CASKAGEVTQYF. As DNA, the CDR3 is TGTGCCAGCAAAGCGGGGGAGGTTACGCAGTATTTT.

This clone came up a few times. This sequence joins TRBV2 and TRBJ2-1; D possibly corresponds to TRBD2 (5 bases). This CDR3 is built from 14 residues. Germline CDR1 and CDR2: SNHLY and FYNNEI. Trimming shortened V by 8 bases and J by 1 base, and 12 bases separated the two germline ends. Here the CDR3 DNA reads TGTGCCAGCGTTCCGGGAATTTCCTACAATGAGCAGTTCTTC. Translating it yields CASVPGISYNEQFF.

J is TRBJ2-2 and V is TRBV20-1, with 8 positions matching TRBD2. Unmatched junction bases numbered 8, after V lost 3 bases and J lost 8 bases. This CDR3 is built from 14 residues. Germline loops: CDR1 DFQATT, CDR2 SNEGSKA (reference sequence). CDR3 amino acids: CSASFGGGKGELFF. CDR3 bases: TGCAGTGCTAGTTTTGGCGGGGGGAAGGGGGAGCTGTTTTTT.

The CDR3 here is CASSFSVTANYEQYF. DNA of the CDR3: TGTGCCAGCAGCTTTTCGGTGACAGCTAACTACGAGCAGTACTTC. The chain employs TRBV5-5 and TRBJ2-7; weak D call: TRBD1 (5 bases). Germline CDR1 and CDR2: SGHKS and YYEKEE (reference sequence). V was shortened by 2 bases and J by 3 bases, with 15 bases between the two germline ends. The CDR3 extends over 15 amino acids. The complete variable domain, with remaining parts taken from reference TRBV5-5 and TRBJ2-7, reads DAGVTQSPTHLIKTRGQQVTLRCSPISGHKSVSWYQQVLGQGPQFIFQYYEKEERGRGNFPDRFSARQFPNYSSELNVNALLLGDSALYLCASSFSVTANYEQYFGPGTRLTVT.

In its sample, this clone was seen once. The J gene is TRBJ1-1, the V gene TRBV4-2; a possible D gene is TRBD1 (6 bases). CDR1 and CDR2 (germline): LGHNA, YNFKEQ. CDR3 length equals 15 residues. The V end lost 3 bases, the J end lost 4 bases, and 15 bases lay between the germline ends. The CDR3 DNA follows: TGTGCCAGCAGCCACACCAACTGGGACACCACTGAAGCTTTCTTT. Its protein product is CASSHTNWDTTEAFF.

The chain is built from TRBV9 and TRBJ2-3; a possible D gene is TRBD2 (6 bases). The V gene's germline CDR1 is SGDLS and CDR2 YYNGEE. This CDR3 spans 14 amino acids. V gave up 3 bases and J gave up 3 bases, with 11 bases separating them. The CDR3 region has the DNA TGTGCCAGCAGCGCACTAGCAGGGACAGATACGCAGTATTTT. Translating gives CASSALAGTDTQYF. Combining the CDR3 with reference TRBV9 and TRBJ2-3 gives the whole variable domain DSGVTQTPKHLITATGQRVTLRCSPRSGDLSVYWYQQSLDQGLQFLIQYYNGEERAKGNILERFSAQQFPDLHSELNLSSLELGDSALYFCASSALAGTDTQYFGPGTRLTVL.

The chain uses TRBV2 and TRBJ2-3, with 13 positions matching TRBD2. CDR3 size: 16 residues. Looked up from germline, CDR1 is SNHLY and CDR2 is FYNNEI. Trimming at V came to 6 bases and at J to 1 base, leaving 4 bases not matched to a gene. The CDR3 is CASRPGTSGGTDTQYF. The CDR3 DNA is TGTGCCAGCAGGCCTGGGACTAGCGGGGGCACAGATACGCAGTATTTT.

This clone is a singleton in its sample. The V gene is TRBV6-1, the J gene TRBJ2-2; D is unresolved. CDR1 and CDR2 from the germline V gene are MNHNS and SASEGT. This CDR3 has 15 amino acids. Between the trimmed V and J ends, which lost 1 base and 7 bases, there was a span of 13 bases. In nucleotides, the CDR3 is TGTGCCAGCAGTGAAGGAAGCACCCCGGGCGGGGAGCTGTTTTTT. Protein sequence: CASSEGSTPGGELFF.

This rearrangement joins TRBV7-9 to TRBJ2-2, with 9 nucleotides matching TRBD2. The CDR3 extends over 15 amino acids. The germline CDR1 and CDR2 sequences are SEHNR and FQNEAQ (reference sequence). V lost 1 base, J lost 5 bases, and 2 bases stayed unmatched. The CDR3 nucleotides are TGTGCCAGCAGCTTAGGCCTAGCGGGGACCGGGGAGCTGTTTTTT. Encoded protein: CASSLGLAGTGELFF.

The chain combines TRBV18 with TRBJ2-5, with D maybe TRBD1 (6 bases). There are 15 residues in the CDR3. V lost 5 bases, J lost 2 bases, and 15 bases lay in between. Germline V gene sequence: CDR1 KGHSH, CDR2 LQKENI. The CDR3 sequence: CASSSMRTEQETQYF. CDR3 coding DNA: TGTGCCAGCTCATCTATGCGGACAGAACAAGAGACCCAGTACTTC.

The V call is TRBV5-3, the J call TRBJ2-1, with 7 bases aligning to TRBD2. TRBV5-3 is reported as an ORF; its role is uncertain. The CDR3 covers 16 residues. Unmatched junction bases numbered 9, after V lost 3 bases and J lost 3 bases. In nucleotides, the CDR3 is TGTGCCAGAAGCTCCCAGCGGGGCCCTTTCTACAATGAGCAGTTCTTC. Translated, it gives CARSSQRGPFYNEQFF.

The chain's CDR3 is CATSDGGVNYNEQFF. The CDR3 coding sequence is TGTGCCACCAGTGATGGGGGGGTGAACTACAATGAGCAGTTCTTC. The V gene is TRBV24-1, the J gene TRBJ2-1, with 7 positions matching TRBD2. The V gene end was trimmed by 3 bases and the J gene end by 3 bases; junction bases not matched to a gene: 4. This CDR3 has 15 amino acids. Germline loops: CDR1 KGHDR, CDR2 SFDVKD.

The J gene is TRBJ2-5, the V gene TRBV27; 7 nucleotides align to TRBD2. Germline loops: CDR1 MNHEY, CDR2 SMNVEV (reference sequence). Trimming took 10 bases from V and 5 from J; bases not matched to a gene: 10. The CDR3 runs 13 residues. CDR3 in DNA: TGTGCCACCGCCAGGACTAGTGGGGAGACCCAGTACTTC. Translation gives CATARTSGETQYF.

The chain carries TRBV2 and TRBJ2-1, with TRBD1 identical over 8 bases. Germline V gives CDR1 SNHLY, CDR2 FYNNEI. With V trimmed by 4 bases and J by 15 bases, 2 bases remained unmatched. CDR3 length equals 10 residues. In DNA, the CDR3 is TGTGCCAGCAGTGGACAGGGGTGGTTCTTC. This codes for CASSGQGWFF.

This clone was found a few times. The CDR3 DNA sequence: TGTGCCAGCAGCCCCCACGCCCCCCGGACTAGCGGGGGGGCGGATACGCAGTATTTT. Amino acid sequence: CASSPHAPRTSGGADTQYF. This chain links TRBV7-8 with TRBJ2-3, with 15 bases identical to TRBD2. V lost 5 bases to trimming and J lost 6 bases; unmatched junction nucleotides: 15. There are 19 residues in the CDR3. Germline V CDR1 and CDR2: SGHVS, FQNEAQ. The full variable domain, completed using reference TRBV7-8 and TRBJ2-3, is GAGVSQSPRYKVAKRGQDVALRCDPISGHVSLFWYQQALGQGPEFLTYFQNEAQLDKSGLPSDRFFAERPEGSVSTLKIQRTQQEDSAVYLCASSPHAPRTSGGADTQYFGPGTRLTVL.

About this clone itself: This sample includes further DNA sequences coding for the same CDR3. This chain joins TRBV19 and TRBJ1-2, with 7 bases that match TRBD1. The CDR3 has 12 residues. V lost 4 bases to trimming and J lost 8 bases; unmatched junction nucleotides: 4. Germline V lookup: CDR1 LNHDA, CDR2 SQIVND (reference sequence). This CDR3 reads CASSTRQGGYTF. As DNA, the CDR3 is TGTGCCAGTAGTACTAGACAGGGAGGCTACACCTTC.

As DNA, the CDR3 is TGTGCCAGTAGTTACCTAGCGGGGGGTACGCAGTATTTT. Translating gives CASSYLAGGTQYF. The V call is TRBV19, the J call TRBJ2-3; TRBD2 agrees at 11 bases. With 5 bases clipped from V and 8 bases from J, the junction kept 3 bases outside the gene matches. The CDR3 totals 13 residues. The germline gives CDR1 LNHDA, CDR2 SQIVND (reference sequence).

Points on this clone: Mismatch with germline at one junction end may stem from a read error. CDR3 nucleotides: TGTGCTAGCAGCTTAGCGACTAGCAATGAGCAGTTCTTC. Residues: CASSLATSNEQFF. The V call is TRBV7-7, the J call TRBJ2-1; perhaps TRBD2 as D (6 bases). Looked up from germline, CDR1 is SSHAT and CDR2 is FNYEAQ (reference sequence). CDR3 length: 13 amino acids.